The rows below give T cell receptor beta chains drawn from one sample of a study of neurological immune-mediated disorders. TCRdb re-called the 5' RACE reads through MiXCR, storing one row per CDR3 protein. The data show about 52,000 distinct CDR3 sequences, around 3.5% seen once. Material: PBMCs. Every receptor here comes from a man in his 60s with multiple sclerosis. The CDR3 runs from the conserved cysteine through the conserved F or W. Each record gives: clone size, J gene, V gene, D gene, CDR3 protein, CDR3 DNA. A D gene is named only where the DNA matches it firmly. Clone sizes are given selectively: once, few, many, or a class where the clone is expanded.

>many|TRBJ1-2|TRBV7-8|.
CASSLAGTGGGYTF
TGTGCCAGCAGCTTAGCAGGGACCGGAGGAGGCTACACCTTC
>many|TRBJ2-5|TRBV7-8|TRBD2
CASSLNLAGIETQYF
TGTGCCAGCAGCTTAAATCTAGCGGGGATAGAGACCCAGTACTTC
>many|TRBJ1-4|TRBV5-1|TRBD1
CASSLLPGGLNEKLFF
TGCGCCAGCAGCTTATTACCAGGGGGCCTTAATGAAAAACTGTTTTTT
>many|TRBJ2-3|TRBV29-1|TRBD2
CSVVSGDRTDTQYF
TGCAGCGTTGTAAGCGGGGACCGCACAGATACGCAGTATTTT
>many|TRBJ2-7|TRBV5-1|.
CASSPSGHTYEQYF
TGCGCCAGCAGCCCGTCGGGACACACCTACGAGCAGTACTTC
>many|TRBJ2-5|TRBV5-1|.
CASSPESYRETQYF
TGCGCCAGCAGCCCCGAGAGCTACCGGGAGACCCAGTACTTC
>.|TRBJ2-7|TRBV10-3|.
CAIQGSSSYEQYF
TGTGCCATACAGGGTTCCAGCTCCTACGAGCAGTACTTC
>many|TRBJ1-2|TRBV20-1|.
CSANAQGEGYTF
TGCAGTGCGAACGCGCAGGGAGAAGGCTACACCTTC
>.|TRBJ1-1|TRBV5-1|.
CASSFGGGNTEAFF
TGCGCCAGCAGCTTCGGTGGAGGGAACACTGAAGCTTTCTTT
>many|TRBJ2-5|TRBV29-1|.
CSSVRGQQETQYF
TGCAGCTCCGTTCGAGGACAGCAAGAGACCCAGTACTTC
>few|TRBJ1-5|TRBV6-6|TRBD1
CASSLEGAVKTQNF
TGTGCCAGCAGTTTGGAGGGGGCGGTTAAGACCCAGAATTTT
>many|TRBJ2-1|TRBV19|.
CASSISFVGTVSYNEQFF
TGTGCCAGTAGTATCTCTTTTGTGGGAACTGTCTCCTACAATGAGCAGTTCTTC
>many|TRBJ2-1|TRBV20-1|TRBD2
CSATPGLAFMEQFF
TGCAGTGCTACCCCGGGACTAGCTTTTATGGAGCAGTTCTTC
>many|TRBJ2-4|TRBV3-1|TRBD1
CASSQAPRTGKVIQYF
TGTGCCAGCAGCCAAGCTCCCCGGACAGGGAAGGTCATTCAGTACTTC
>many|TRBJ2-2|TRBV5-5|.
CASSKQGGELFF
TGTGCCAGCAGTAAGCAGGGCGGGGAGCTGTTTTTT
>many|TRBJ1-1|TRBV9|.
CASSVEGRSEAFF
TGTGCCAGCAGCGTAGAGGGGAGGTCTGAAGCTTTCTTT
>many|TRBJ1-1|TRBV5-5|.
CASSSGPDTEAFF
TGTGCCAGCAGCTCGGGGCCAGACACTGAAGCTTTCTTT